The following is a T cell receptor (beta chain) sequence with its context. The data derive from a study of radiation and T cells in renal cell carcinoma. Trimming shortened V by 2 bases and J by 1 base, and 8 bases separated the two germline ends. The CDR3 has 14 residues. From germline, CDR1 is LNHDA and CDR2 SQIVND (reference sequence). The time point denotes: blood 2 weeks post-SBRT. Indicated treatment: 15 Gy SBRT to primary tumor, nephrectomy 4 weeks later. This renal cell carcinoma was of the clear cell type. TCRdb's copy holds only in-frame clones and misses some; the assay was immunoSEQ multiplex PCR. The sample contains more than 150,000 clones, approximately 88% of which appear only once.

This chain links TRBV19 with TRBJ1-1; D is undetermined. The sample in question was blood, obtained from a patient whose treatment included radiotherapy and nephrectomy. The sequence derives from a woman aged 45 to 65 with renal cell carcinoma. The CDR3 loop is CASSIKRENTEAFF. The CDR3 coding sequence is TGTGCCAGTAGTATAAAGCGAGAGAACACTGAAGCTTTCTTT.